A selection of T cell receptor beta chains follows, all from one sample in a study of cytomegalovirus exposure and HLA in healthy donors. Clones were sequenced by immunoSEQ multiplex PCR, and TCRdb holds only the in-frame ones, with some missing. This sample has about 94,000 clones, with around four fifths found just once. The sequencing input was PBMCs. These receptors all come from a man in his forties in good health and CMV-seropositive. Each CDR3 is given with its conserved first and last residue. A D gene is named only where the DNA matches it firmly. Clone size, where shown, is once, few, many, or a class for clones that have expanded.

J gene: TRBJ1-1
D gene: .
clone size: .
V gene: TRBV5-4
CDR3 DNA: TGTGCCAGCAGCTTTGGGGCAGGGGTGGCTGAAGCTTTCTTT
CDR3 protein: CASSFGAGVAEAFF

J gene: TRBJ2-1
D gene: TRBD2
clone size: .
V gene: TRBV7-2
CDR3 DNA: TGTGCCAGCAGCTTAGTGGGGGGGGCCTACAATGAGCAGTTCTTC
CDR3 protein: CASSLVGGAYNEQFF

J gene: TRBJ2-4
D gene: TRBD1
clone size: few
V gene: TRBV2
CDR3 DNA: TGTGCCAGCCTCATTCAGGGGGCTAGCAAAAACATTCAGTACTTC
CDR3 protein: CASLIQGASKNIQYF

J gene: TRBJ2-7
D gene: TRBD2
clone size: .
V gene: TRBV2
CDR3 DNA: TGTGCCACCTCACTGGCGGGGGGAACCTACGAGCAGTACTTC
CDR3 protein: CATSLAGGTYEQYF

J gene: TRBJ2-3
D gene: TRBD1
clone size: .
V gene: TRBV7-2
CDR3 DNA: TGTGCCAGCAGGCGGGACAGGGGGTATACAGATACGCAGTATTTT
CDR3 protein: CASRRDRGYTDTQYF

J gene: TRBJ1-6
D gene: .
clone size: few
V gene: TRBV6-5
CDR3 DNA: TGTGCCAGCAGAGGGACTTTTAGAAATTCACCCCTCCACTTT
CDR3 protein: CASRGTFRNSPLHF

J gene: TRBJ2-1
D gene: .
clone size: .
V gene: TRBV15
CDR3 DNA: TGTGCCACCAGCAGAGACGGGGTGGGGGGAATTTACAATGAGCAGTTCTTC
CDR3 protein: CATSRDGVGGIYNEQFF

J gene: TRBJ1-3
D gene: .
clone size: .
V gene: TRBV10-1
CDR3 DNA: TGCGCCAGCAGTGAGGGAGGCCCCCGCTCTGGAAACACCATATATTTT
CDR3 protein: CASSEGGPRSGNTIYF

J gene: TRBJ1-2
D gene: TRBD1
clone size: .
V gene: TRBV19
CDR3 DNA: TGTGCCAGTAGAAACCTGGGACAGGGAGGTGGCTACACCTTC
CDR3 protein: CASRNLGQGGGYTF

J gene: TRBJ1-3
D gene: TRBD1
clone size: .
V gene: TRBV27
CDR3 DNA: TGTGCCAGCAGCCCCTTGGCGGCAGGGGGACGTTTGGACACCATATATTTT
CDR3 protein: CASSPLAAGGRLDTIYF

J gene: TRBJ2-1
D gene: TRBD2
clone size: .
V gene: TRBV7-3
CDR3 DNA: TGTGCCAGCAGCCCCGGGACTAGCGGTAACAATGAGCAGTTCTTC
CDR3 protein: CASSPGTSGNNEQFF

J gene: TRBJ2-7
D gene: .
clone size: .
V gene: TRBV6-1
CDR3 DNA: TGTGCCAGCAGTTTTCAGGGCTACGAGCAGTACTTC
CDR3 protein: CASSFQGYEQYF

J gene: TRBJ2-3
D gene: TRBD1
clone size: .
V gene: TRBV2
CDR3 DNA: TGTGCCAGCAGTGAAGAAGGGACAGGGTCAGATACGCAGTATTTT
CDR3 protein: CASSEEGTGSDTQYF

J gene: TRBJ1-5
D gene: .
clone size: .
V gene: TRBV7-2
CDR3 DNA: TGTGCCAGCAGCTTTACGGGGTTGGTCAATCAGCCCCAGCATTTT
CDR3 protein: CASSFTGLVNQPQHF

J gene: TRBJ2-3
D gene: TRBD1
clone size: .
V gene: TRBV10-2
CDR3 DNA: TGCGCCAGCAGTGACCCGGGACAGGGGACATCAGATACGCAGTATTTT
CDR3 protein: CASSDPGQGTSDTQYF

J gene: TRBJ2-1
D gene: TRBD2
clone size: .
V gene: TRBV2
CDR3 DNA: TGTGCCAGCTTGGGACTAGCGGGAGTAGGTGAGCAGTTCTTC
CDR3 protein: CASLGLAGVGEQFF

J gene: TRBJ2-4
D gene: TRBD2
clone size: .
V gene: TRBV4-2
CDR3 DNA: TGTGCCAGCAGCCAAGTTACCAGCGGGGGGGCGGTAGCCAAAAACATTCAGTACTTC
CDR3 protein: CASSQVTSGGAVAKNIQYF

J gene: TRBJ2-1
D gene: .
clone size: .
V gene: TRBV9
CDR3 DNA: TGTGCCAGCAGCCTCAGGGGCGAGACCTACAATGAGCAGTTCTTC
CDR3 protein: CASSLRGETYNEQFF

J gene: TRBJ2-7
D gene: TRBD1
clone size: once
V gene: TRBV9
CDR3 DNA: TGTGCCAGCAGCGGTGGACAGGGGGCCTTCGAGCAGTACTTC
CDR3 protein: CASSGGQGAFEQYF

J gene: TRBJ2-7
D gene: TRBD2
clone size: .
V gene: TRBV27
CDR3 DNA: TGTGCCAGCAGTTTACGCACCTTCCCGACTAGCGGGAGAAGCTTTACGGGGGAGCAGTACTTC
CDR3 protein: CASSLRTFPTSGRSFTGEQYF

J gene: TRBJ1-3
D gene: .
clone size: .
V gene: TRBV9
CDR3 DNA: TGTGCCAGCAGCGTAGACCCGACGGGAGCTGGGGGCACCATATATTTT
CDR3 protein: CASSVDPTGAGGTIYF

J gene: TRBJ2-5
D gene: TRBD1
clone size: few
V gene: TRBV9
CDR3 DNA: TGTGCCAGCAGCGCGACCGGGACAGAAGAGACCCAGTACTTC
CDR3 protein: CASSATGTEETQYF

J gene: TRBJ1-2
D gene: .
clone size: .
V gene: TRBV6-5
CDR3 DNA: TGTGCCAGCAGCCGAACCCCGGCGGGTGGCTACACCTTC
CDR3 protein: CASSRTPAGGYTF

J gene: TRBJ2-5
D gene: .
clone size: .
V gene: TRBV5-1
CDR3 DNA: TGCGCCAGCAGCTTCGGGGATCAAGAGACCCAGTACTTC
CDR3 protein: CASSFGDQETQYF

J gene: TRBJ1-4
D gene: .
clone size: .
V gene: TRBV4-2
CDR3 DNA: TGTGCCAGCAGCCAAGATGGCAGGCATAATGAAAAACTGTTTTTT
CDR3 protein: CASSQDGRHNEKLFF

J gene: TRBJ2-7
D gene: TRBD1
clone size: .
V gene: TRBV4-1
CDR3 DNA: TGCGCCAGCAGCCAACACGGGACAGGGAGCGAGCAGTACTTC
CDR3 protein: CASSQHGTGSEQYF

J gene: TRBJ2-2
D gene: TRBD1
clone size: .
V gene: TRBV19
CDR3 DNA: TGTGCCAGTAGTATTTTCGGACAGGTTGCCGGGGAGCTGTTTTTT
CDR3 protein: CASSIFGQVAGELFF

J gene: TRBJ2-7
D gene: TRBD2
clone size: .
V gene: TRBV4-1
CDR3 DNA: TGCGCCAGCAGCCAAGTAACTAGCGGGGGGGTTCACGAGCAGTACTTC
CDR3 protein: CASSQVTSGGVHEQYF

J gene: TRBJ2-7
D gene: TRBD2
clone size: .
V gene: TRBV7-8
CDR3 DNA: TGTGCCAGCAGCCAAGGACTAGCGGGCCCAAACGGGTACGAGCAGTACTTC
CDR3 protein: CASSQGLAGPNGYEQYF

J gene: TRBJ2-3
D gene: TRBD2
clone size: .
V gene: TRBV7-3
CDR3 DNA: TGTGCCAGCAGCTTAAAAAGATCTGGCGGGGGGGCCGCAGATACGCAGTATTTT
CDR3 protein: CASSLKRSGGGAADTQYF

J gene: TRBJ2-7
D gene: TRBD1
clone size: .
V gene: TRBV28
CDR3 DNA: TGTGCCAGTTCAGGGGGCTGGTACGAGCAGTACTTC
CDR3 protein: CASSGGWYEQYF

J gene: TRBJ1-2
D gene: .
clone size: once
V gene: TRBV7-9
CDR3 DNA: TGTGCCAGCAGCTTAGTCACCCTGGGAGGTCCTAACTATGGCTACACCTTC
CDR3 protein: CASSLVTLGGPNYGYTF

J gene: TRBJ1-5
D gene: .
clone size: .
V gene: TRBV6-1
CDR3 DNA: TGTGCCAGCAGTGAAGCCCTACAGCTTAGCAATCAGCCCCAGCATTTT
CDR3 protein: CASSEALQLSNQPQHF

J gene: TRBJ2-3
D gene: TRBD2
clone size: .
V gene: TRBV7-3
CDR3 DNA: TGTGCCAGCAGCCCCCTCGCGGGGGGGGCAGATACGCAGTATTTT
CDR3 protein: CASSPLAGGADTQYF

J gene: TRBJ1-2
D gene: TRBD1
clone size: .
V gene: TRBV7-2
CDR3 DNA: TGTGCCAGCAGCCATAGACAGGGGGCGATCGGTTCTGGCTACACCTTC
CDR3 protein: CASSHRQGAIGSGYTF

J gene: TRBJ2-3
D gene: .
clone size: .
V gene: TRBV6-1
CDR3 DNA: TGTGCCAGCAGTGAATTCGGGGGTGGAAAAACAGATACGCAGTATTTT
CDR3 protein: CASSEFGGGKTDTQYF

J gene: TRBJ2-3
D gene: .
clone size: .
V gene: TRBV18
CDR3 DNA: TGTGCCAGCTCACCACCAAGAGGGAGACTCACAGATACGCAGTATTTT
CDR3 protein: CASSPPRGRLTDTQYF

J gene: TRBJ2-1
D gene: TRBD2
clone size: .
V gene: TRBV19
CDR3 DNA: TGTGCCAGCCCAGGTGGGGGACTAGCGGGAGTTGAGTCTTACGAGCAGTTCTTC
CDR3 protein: CASPGGGLAGVESYEQFF

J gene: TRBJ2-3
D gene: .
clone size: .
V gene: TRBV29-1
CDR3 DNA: TGCAGCGTTGAGTCGGGGGGCGGATTGAGCACAGATACGCAGTATTTT
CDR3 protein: CSVESGGGLSTDTQYF

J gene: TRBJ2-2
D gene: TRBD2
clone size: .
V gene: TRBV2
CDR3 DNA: TGTGCCAGCAGAGAAGGGGCTAGCGGGAGGACCGGGGAGCTGTTTTTT
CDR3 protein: CASREGASGRTGELFF

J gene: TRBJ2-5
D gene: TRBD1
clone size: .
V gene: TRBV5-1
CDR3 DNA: TGCGCCAGCAGTCTCAGGGGGCGGCGGGAAGAGACCCAGTACTTC
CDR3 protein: CASSLRGRREETQYF